This T cell receptor (beta chain) was obtained from a study of early stage breast cancer tumors. Study at large: Of 15 to 20 invasive breast tumors, about 12 were hormone receptor-positive, HER2-negative.

Sequencing was performed with immunoSEQ multiplex PCR; in TCRdb, only in-frame clones are kept and a portion is missing. The repertoire consists of about 69,000 clones, with 80% occurring once and the leading ten covering around 5%. The length of the CDR3 is 15 residues. The V gene's germline CDR1 is SGDLS and CDR2 YYNGEE. V shed 2 bases, J shed 7 bases, and the junction held 8 bases outside the gene matches. V gene TRBV9 combines with J gene TRBJ2-1, with 8 positions matching TRBD2. This sequence was found in a person aged 35-55 years with breast cancer. The specimen was blood. CDR3 sequence reads: CASSVSGTRGNEQFF. CDR3 nucleotide sequence: TGTGCCAGCAGCGTGTCCGGGACTAGGGGGAATGAGCAGTTCTTC.